One and the same sample provided the 9 T cell receptor beta chains below, sequenced in a study of post-analysis software for immune sequencing data. Sequencing libraries made from TCR beta cDNA carried unique molecular identifiers. TCRdb used MiXCR to reprocess the PCR reads, holding one entry per CDR3 protein. The table lists fewer than 850,000 distinct CDR3 sequences, 25% to 30% of them singletons. Study observations and caveats: Roughly 5 TRBV segments (TRBV5-6, TRBV5-1 and TRBV20-1 among them) occurred more frequently in patients than in controls.

Antigens of these TCRs are unknown. Sequencing was performed on blood. These receptors came from a girl under 18 with multiple sclerosis.

This clonotype was observed a few times. The gene calls are TRBV28 and TRBJ2-1; 7 nucleotides align to TRBD2. The CDR3 has 15 residues. Germline trimming cut 5 bases from V and 6 bases from J; bases unmatched to any gene: 10. From germline, CDR1 is MDHEN and CDR2 SYDVKM. This CDR3 reads CASSPPRLAANEQFF. CDR3 nucleotides: TGTGCCAGCAGTCCCCCCCGGCTAGCGGCCAATGAGCAGTTCTTC.

V gene TRBV21-1 combines with J gene TRBJ1-4. TRBV21-1 is recorded as a pseudogene. The CDR3 loop spans 20 amino acids. The CDR3 DNA follows: TGTGCCAGCAGCTTCGGAGAGCGGGAGCGGCCCTTCTTCTCTAATGAAAAACTGTTTTTT. The encoded protein is CASSFGERERPFFSNEKLFF.

The V call is TRBV12-3 or TRBV12-4, the J call TRBJ1-1; 7 nucleotides match TRBD1. This CDR3 contains 15 residues. J was trimmed by 0 bases and V by 7 bases; bases with no gene match: 8. The CDR3, as DNA: TGTGCCAGCAAAAAAGGAGGGGGCATGAACACTGAAGCTTTCTTT. Protein: CASKKGGGMNTEAFF.

The gene calls are TRBV20-1 and TRBJ2-1, with 9 nucleotides matching TRBD1. CDR3 length: 16 residues. Trimming cost V 1 base and J 8 bases; bases outside gene matches: 12. Germline V gene lookup returns CDR1 DFQATT and CDR2 SNEGSKA (reference sequence). DNA of the CDR3: TGCAGTGCTAGAGCCGAGGGGACAGGGAAATGGTATGAGCAGTTCTTC. Its protein is CSARAEGTGKWYEQFF.

This clonotype showed up just a few times. The V and J genes are TRBV29-1 and TRBJ2-1; 8 bases are a match to TRBD2. Unmatched junction bases numbered 16, after V lost 8 bases and J lost 13 bases. CDR1 and CDR2 (germline): SQVTM, ANQGSEA. This CDR3 has 13 amino acids. Written as DNA, the CDR3 is TGCAGCACCGCACGGGGGGGTCAAGAGACCCAGTTCTTC. Translation: CSTARGGQETQFF.

The chain links TRBV6-6 to TRBJ1-5, with D uncertain. The V gene's germline CDR1 is MNHNY and CDR2 SVGAGI (reference sequence). This CDR3 is 12 amino acids long. Trimming left V 5 bases short and J 5 bases short, with 7 bases between. The CDR3, as DNA: TGTGCCAGCAGTGGGAGAGATCAGCCCCAGCATTTT. Residues: CASSGRDQPQHF.

This clonotype was observed many times. At one end the junction does not follow the germline gene, possibly because of a read error. This chain connects TRBV5-1 to TRBJ2-1; 8 nucleotides align to TRBD1. Germline-derived CDR1 and CDR2 are SGHRS and YFSETQ. The CDR3 loop spans 13 amino acids. The CDR3 protein is CASSAGGSNEQFF. CDR3 bases: TGTGCCAGCAGCGCAGGGGGCAGCAATGAGCAGTTCTTC.

The V gene is TRBV10-3, the J gene TRBJ2-3; D tentatively fits TRBD1 or TRBD2 (5 bases each). The germline CDR1 and CDR2 sequences are ENHRY and SYGVKD. The CDR3 is 15 amino acids. The V and J ends lost 6 bases and 8 bases respectively, with 21 bases between them. The CDR3 nucleotides read TGTGCCATCAGGGGGAAGCTAGGGGAAGAGGGTACGCAGTATTTT. Amino acids: CAIRGKLGEEGTQYF.

V gene TRBV4-1 combines with J gene TRBJ2-2; unclear D gene. The CDR3 contains 18 residues. V lost 1 base and J 1 base, leaving 16 bases between the germline ends. The V gene's germline CDR1 is MGHRA and CDR2 YSYEKL. DNA of the CDR3: TGCGCCAGCAGCCAAGTGGGTAGTTACCTCGAGAACACCGGGGAGCTGTTTTTT. The encoded protein is CASSQVGSYLENTGELFF.